One and the same sample provided the 5 T cell receptor beta chains below, sequenced in a study of chemoradiotherapy in HPV16-positive cancers. Method: immunoSEQ multiplex PCR; TCRdb's copy keeps in-frame clones and lacks some. This table holds several thousand clones, about 91% found once. This specimen consisted of tumor tissue, obtained from a patient who underwent chemoradiotherapy. These receptor sequences come from a human donor with HPV-associated anogenital cancer.

The chain links TRBV27 to TRBJ1-5; a weak D match, TRBD1 (5 bases). Germline V gene sequence: CDR1 MNHEY, CDR2 SMNVEV (reference sequence). The germline V and J ends were trimmed by 7 bases and 5 bases, with 12 bases remaining between them. The CDR3 spans 13 residues. The CDR3 DNA reads TGTGCCAGCAAGGCAGGGATGTATCAGCCCCAGCATTTT. Its translation: CASKAGMYQPQHF.

The chain recombines TRBV9 with TRBJ1-2; tentatively, D is TRBD1 (6 bases). In germline, CDR1 is SGDLS, CDR2 YYNGEE. The V gene lost 1 base and the J gene lost 1 base, with 8 bases spanning the gap. The CDR3 is 14 residues long. The CDR3 DNA is TGTGCCAGCAGCGTAATGGACAGTAACTATGGCTACACCTTC. Its protein is CASSVMDSNYGYTF.

CDR3 DNA: TGTGCCAGCAGTTCAGGGACAGGTTCTCAGCCCCAGCATTTT. This translates into CASSSGTGSQPQHF. J is TRBJ1-5 and V is TRBV27; 8 bases are shared with TRBD1. The length of the CDR3 is 14 residues. CDR1 and CDR2 from the germline V gene are MNHEY and SMNVEV (reference sequence). V lost 4 bases to trimming and J lost 6 bases; unmatched junction nucleotides: 5.

The chain has TRBV7-8 and TRBJ2-7, with D possibly TRBD2 on 6 matching bases. Germline CDR1 SGHVS, CDR2 FQNEAQ. Trimming left V 1 base short and J 4 bases short, with 20 bases between. The CDR3 totals 17 residues. CDR3 nucleotide sequence: TGTGCCAGCAGCTTAGAACGGCCTAGCGAAATCCAATACGAGCAGTACTTC. Encoded protein: CASSLERPSEIQYEQYF.

The chain uses TRBV5-1 and TRBJ2-7; D may match TRBD1 or TRBD2 (6 bases each). The CDR3 has 12 amino acids. V gave up 4 bases and J gave up 7 bases, with 12 bases separating them. Germline-derived CDR1 and CDR2 are SGHRS and YFSETQ. Here the CDR3 DNA reads TGCGCCAGCAGCCGTGTAGGGGGGGAGCAGTACTTC. Its translation is CASSRVGGEQYF.